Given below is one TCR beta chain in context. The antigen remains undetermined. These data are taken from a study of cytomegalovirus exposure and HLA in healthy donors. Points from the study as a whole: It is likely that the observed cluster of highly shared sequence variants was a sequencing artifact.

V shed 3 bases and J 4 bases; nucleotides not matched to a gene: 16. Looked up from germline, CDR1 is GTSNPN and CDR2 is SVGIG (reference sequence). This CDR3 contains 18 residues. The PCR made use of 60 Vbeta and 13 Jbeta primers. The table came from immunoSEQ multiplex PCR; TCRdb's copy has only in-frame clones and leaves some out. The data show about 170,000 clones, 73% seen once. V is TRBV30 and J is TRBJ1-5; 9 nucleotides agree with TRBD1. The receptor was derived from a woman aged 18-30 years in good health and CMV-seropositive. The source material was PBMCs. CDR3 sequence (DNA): TGTGCCTGGAGACCACGGGGGATAGGACAGGGGAGTAATCAGCCCCAGCATTTT. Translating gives CAWRPRGIGQGSNQPQHF.